This TCR beta chain was sequenced for a study of cytomegalovirus exposure and HLA in healthy donors. This CDR3 has 15 amino acids. Germline trimming cut 2 bases from V and 8 bases from J; bases unmatched to any gene: 5. Per the germline V gene, CDR1 is SGHAT and CDR2 is FQNNGV. The PCR used 60 Vbeta and 13 Jbeta primers. Sequencing was performed with immunoSEQ multiplex PCR; in TCRdb, only in-frame clones are kept and a portion is missing. Altogether roughly 100,000 clones are present, approximately 72% being singletons, with the ten largest covering over 6%. The chain joins TRBV11-2 to TRBJ2-3; 12 bases align to TRBD2. The receptor was derived from a man aged 35 to 55 in good health and CMV-seropositive. Material: PBMCs. Here the CDR3 reads CASSLQTSGRVTQYF. In DNA, the CDR3 is TGTGCCAGCAGCTTACAGACTAGCGGGAGAGTTACGCAGTATTTT.